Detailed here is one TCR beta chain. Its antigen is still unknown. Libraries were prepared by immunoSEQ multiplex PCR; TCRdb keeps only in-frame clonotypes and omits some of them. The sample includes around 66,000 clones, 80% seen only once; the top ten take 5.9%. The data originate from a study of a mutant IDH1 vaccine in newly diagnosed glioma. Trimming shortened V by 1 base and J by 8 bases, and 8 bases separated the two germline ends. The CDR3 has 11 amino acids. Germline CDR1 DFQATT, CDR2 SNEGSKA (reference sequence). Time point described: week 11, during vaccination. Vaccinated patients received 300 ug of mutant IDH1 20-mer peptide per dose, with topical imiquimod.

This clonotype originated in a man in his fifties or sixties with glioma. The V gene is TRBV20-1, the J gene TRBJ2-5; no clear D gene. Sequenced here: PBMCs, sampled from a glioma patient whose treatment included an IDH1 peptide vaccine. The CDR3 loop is CSARVPQTQYF. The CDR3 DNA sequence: TGCAGTGCTAGAGTCCCCCAAACCCAGTACTTC.